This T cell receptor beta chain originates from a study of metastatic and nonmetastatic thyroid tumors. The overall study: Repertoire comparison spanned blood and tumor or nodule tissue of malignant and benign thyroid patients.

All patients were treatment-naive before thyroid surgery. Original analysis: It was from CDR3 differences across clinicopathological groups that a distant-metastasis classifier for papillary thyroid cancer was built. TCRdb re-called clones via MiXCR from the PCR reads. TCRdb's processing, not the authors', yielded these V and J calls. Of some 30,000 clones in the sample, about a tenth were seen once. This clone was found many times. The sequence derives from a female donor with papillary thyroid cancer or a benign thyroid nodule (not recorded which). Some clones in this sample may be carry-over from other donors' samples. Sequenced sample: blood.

The CDR3 reads CASSHGPSYEQYF. The CDR3 DNA follows: TGCGCCAGCAGCCATGGACCCTCCTACGAGCAGTACTTC. The chain is built from TRBV5-1 and TRBJ2-7; D unclear. The V gene's germline CDR1 is SGHRS and CDR2 YFSETQ. Trimming cost V 4 bases and J 0 bases, with 8 bases left between them. This CDR3 has 13 residues. The whole variable domain, remainder taken from reference TRBV5-1 and TRBJ2-7, is KAGVTQTPRYLIKTRGQQVTLSCSPISGHRSVSWYQQTPGQGLQFLFEYFSETQRNKGNFPGRFSGRQFSNSRSEMNVSTLELGDSALYLCASSHGPSYEQYFGPGTRLTVT.